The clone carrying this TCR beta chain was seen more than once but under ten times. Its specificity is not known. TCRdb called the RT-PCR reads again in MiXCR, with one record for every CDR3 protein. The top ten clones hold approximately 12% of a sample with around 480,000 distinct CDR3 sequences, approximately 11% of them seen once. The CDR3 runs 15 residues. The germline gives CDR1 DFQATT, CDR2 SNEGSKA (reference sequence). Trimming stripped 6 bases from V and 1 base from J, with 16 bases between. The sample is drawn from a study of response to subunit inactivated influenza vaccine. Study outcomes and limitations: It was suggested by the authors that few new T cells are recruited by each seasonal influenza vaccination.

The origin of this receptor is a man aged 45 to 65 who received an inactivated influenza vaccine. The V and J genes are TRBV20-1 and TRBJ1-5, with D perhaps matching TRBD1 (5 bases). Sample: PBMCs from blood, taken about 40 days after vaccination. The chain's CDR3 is CSARQSTGSNQPQHF. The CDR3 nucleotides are TGCAGTGCGAGACAGTCGACGGGGAGCAATCAGCCCCAGCATTTT.